Following are 29 T cell receptor beta chains from one sample sequenced in a study of neurological immune-mediated disorders. TCRdb reprocessed the 5' RACE reads with MiXCR, giving one entry per CDR3 protein. The table includes approximately 59,000 distinct CDR3 sequences, approximately 5.1% detected once. Sequencing input: PBMCs. Receptor source: a human donor with multiple sclerosis. The donor label of this sample is uncertain.

This clonotype was recorded at least ten times. The chain joins TRBV5-1 to TRBJ2-7; D might be TRBD1 (6 bases). Trimming shortened V by 4 bases and J by 1 base, and 12 bases separated the two germline ends. Germline CDR1 and CDR2: SGHRS and YFSETQ. This CDR3 is 14 amino acids long. The CDR3 DNA sequence: TGCGCCAGCAGCCGAACAGGGCTTTCCTACGAGCAGTACTTC. Translated: CASSRTGLSYEQYF.

This clonotype was counted ten times or more. The chain uses TRBV20-1 and TRBJ2-3, with 9 bases fitting TRBD2. The CDR3 extends over 13 amino acids. Germline V gene lookup returns CDR1 DFQATT and CDR2 SNEGSKA (reference sequence). Trimming at V came to 5 bases and at J to 3 bases, leaving 3 bases not matched to a gene. The CDR3 nucleotides read TGCAGTGCTCTAGCGGGGCGTACAGATACGCAGTATTTT. Its translation: CSALAGRTDTQYF.

This clonotype appeared a few times. The V and J genes are TRBV5-1 and TRBJ2-2, with TRBD1 matching over 9 bases. This CDR3 spans 21 amino acids. Trimming removed 4 bases from V and 5 bases from J; junction bases left unmatched: 24. Germline V gives CDR1 SGHRS, CDR2 YFSETQ. CDR3 coding DNA: TGCGCCAGCAGCCGGCTTGTAACCCTCTATTCGGACAGGGGTAGGACCGGGGAGCTGTTTTTT. Translated, it gives CASSRLVTLYSDRGRTGELFF.

This clonotype appeared many times. The rearrangement links TRBV5-4 to TRBJ2-6; D remains unclear. CDR1 and CDR2 from the germline V gene are SGHNT and YYREEE (reference sequence). The CDR3 runs 15 residues. Trimming took 4 bases from V and 0 from J, leaving 8 bases between them. The CDR3 nucleotides are TGTGCCAGCAGCCCGGTTTCCTCTGGGGCCAACGTCCTGACTTTC. Encoded protein: CASSPVSSGANVLTF.

The table lists this clonotype with many counts. V gene TRBV10-3 combines with J gene TRBJ2-3; D might be TRBD1 (6 bases). Germline assignment: CDR1 ENHRY and CDR2 SYGVKD. Deletions cut 5 bases from V and 6 bases from J, with 12 bases between. This CDR3 has 13 residues. The CDR3 spells CAISSERGDTQYF. The CDR3 region has the DNA TGTGCCATCAGTTCAGAGAGGGGGGATACGCAGTATTTT.

The table lists this clonotype with many counts. The CDR3 loop reads CASSGRAQTQYF. The DNA of the CDR3 is TGTGCCAGCAGTGGACGGGCACAGACCCAGTACTTC. V is TRBV2 and J is TRBJ2-5, with no clear D. The ends were cut back, 4 bases at V and 6 bases at J, with 9 bases in the middle. Germline V gene data show CDR1 as SNHLY and CDR2 as FYNNEI. The CDR3 loop spans 12 amino acids.

This clonotype was picked up many times. The chain recombines TRBV6-6 with TRBJ2-7, with D maybe TRBD1 (5 bases). In germline, CDR1 is MNHNY, CDR2 SVGAGI (reference sequence). V was shortened by 2 bases and J by 2 bases, with 10 bases between the two germline ends. The CDR3 length is 14 residues. The CDR3 loop reads CASSYQGAPYEQYF. As DNA, the CDR3 is TGTGCCAGCAGTTACCAAGGGGCCCCCTACGAGCAGTACTTC.

This clonotype was recorded many times. This rearrangement joins TRBV5-1 to TRBJ1-2, with D tentatively TRBD1 (5 bases). From germline, CDR1 is SGHRS and CDR2 YFSETQ. The CDR3 loop spans 16 amino acids. Trimming stripped 0 bases from V and 4 bases from J, with 16 bases between. The CDR3 here is CASSLGRDVAIYGYTF. CDR3 nucleotides: TGCGCCAGCAGCTTGGGAAGGGACGTGGCGATCTATGGCTACACCTTC.

By sample share, this clonotype is medium-sized. The V gene is TRBV5-1, the J gene TRBJ1-1, with D perhaps TRBD1 (6 bases). V shed 4 bases and J shed 4 bases, with 20 bases lying between them. Germline V CDR1 and CDR2: SGHRS, YFSETQ. The CDR3 spans 16 residues. The CDR3 coding sequence is TGCGCCAGCAGCCACCTACAGGGTCGGGGGGCCACTGAAGCTTTCTTT. Translation gives CASSHLQGRGATEAFF.

This clonotype has at least ten counts. The CDR3 sequence: CAISEAGTGANEQFF. For the CDR3, the DNA is TGTGCCATCAGTGAGGCCGGGACAGGGGCAAATGAGCAGTTCTTC. The chain employs TRBV10-3 and TRBJ2-1, with 10 bases identical to TRBD1. CDR3 size: 15 residues. The germline V gene has CDR1 ENHRY and CDR2 SYGVKD. The trim removed 2 bases at V and 7 bases at J, leaving 5 bases unmatched.

This clonotype was recorded at least ten times. The chain carries TRBV20-1 and TRBJ2-2, with 11 nucleotides matching TRBD1. V shed 0 bases, J shed 5 bases, and the junction held 5 bases outside the gene matches. This CDR3 region has 16 residues. CDR1 is DFQATT and CDR2 is SNEGSKA in the germline V gene (reference sequence). The CDR3 here is CSARDHGQGATGELFF. For the CDR3, the DNA is TGCAGTGCTAGAGATCACGGACAGGGGGCTACCGGGGAGCTGTTTTTT.

This clonotype was counted at least ten times. The chain has TRBV7-3 and TRBJ1-1; D perhaps matches TRBD1 (6 bases). Germline V gene sequence: CDR1 SGHTA, CDR2 FQGTGA. CDR3 length: 13 residues. Trimming stripped 4 bases from V and 4 bases from J, with 10 bases between. The CDR3: CASSSTGSTEAFF. The CDR3 DNA reads as TGTGCCAGCAGCTCCACAGGGAGCACTGAAGCTTTCTTT.

This clonotype was seen at least ten times. DNA for the CDR3: TGCAGCGTTCGGGGAAGATACTACAATGAGCAGTTCTTC. The encoded protein is CSVRGRYYNEQFF. The rearrangement joins TRBV29-1 to TRBJ2-1; D may be TRBD2 (5 bases). V was cut by 5 bases and J by 3 bases, with 11 bases left in between. The CDR3 is 13 residues long. Per germline, CDR1 SQVTM and CDR2 ANQGSEA.

This clonotype was recorded many times. The chain is built from TRBV5-1 and TRBJ2-3, with no clear D. The germline V gene has CDR1 SGHRS and CDR2 YFSETQ. Trimming left V 0 bases short and J 0 bases short, with 5 bases between. This CDR3 is 14 amino acids long. This CDR3 reads CASSLGDSTDTQYF. Here the CDR3 DNA reads TGCGCCAGCAGCTTGGGGGATAGCACAGATACGCAGTATTTT. Filled out from reference TRBV5-1 and TRBJ2-3, the complete variable domain reads KAGVTQTPRYLIKTRGQQVTLSCSPISGHRSVSWYQQTPGQGLQFLFEYFSETQRNKGNFPGRFSGRQFSNSRSEMNVSTLELGDSALYLCASSLGDSTDTQYFGPGTRLTVL.

This clonotype was recorded at least ten times. The V call is TRBV27, the J call TRBJ2-3, with D tentatively TRBD1 (6 bases). The ends were cut back, 3 bases at V and 2 bases at J, with 9 bases in the middle. The CDR3 is 14 residues long. The V gene's germline CDR1 is MNHEY and CDR2 SMNVEV (reference sequence). In DNA, the CDR3 is TGTGCCAGCAGTTTGGGGGCCACCACAGATACGCAGTATTTT. Encoded protein: CASSLGATTDTQYF.

This clonotype was detected many times. The chain employs TRBV5-1 and TRBJ2-1; maybe TRBD1 (5 bases). Germline CDR1 is SGHRS and CDR2 is YFSETQ. CDR3 length equals 16 residues. Trimming left V 0 bases short and J 4 bases short, with 14 bases between. The DNA for the CDR3 is TGCGCCAGCAGCTTGGAAAGGGGCCAGCTATACAATGAGCAGTTCTTC. It is translated as CASSLERGQLYNEQFF.

This clonotype was observed many times. The gene calls are TRBV29-1 and TRBJ2-4, with 14 bases identical to TRBD2. Trimming cost V 5 bases and J 5 bases; bases outside gene matches: 11. This CDR3 comprises 17 residues. The germline CDR1 and CDR2 sequences are SQVTM and ANQGSEA. The CDR3 region is CSVSRLAGGLGQNIQYF. The DNA of the CDR3 is TGCAGCGTTTCTCGACTAGCGGGGGGGCTCGGGCAAAACATTCAGTACTTC.

This clonotype was counted many times. The chain employs TRBV7-9 and TRBJ2-7; D remains unclear. Germline V gives CDR1 SEHNR, CDR2 FQNEAQ (reference sequence). This CDR3 has 14 amino acids. The V end lost 3 bases, the J end lost 3 bases, and 12 bases lay between the germline ends. CDR3 sequence (DNA): TGTGCCAGCAGCTTCCTAGAGAGAGGCTACGAGCAGTACTTC. It encodes CASSFLERGYEQYF.

This clonotype has at least ten counts. V gene TRBV9 combines with J gene TRBJ1-4; unclear D gene. The germline V and J ends were trimmed by 0 bases and 6 bases, with 12 bases remaining between them. The CDR3 sequence is 15 residues long. CDR1 and CDR2 from the germline V gene are SGDLS and YYNGEE. The CDR3: CASSVDHSPDEKLFF. As DNA, the CDR3 is TGTGCCAGCAGCGTAGACCACAGTCCGGATGAAAAACTGTTTTTT.

This clonotype has only a few counts. The chain has TRBV7-9 and TRBJ1-1; D uncertain. The CDR3 totals 14 residues. Germline-derived CDR1 and CDR2 are SEHNR and FQNEAQ (reference sequence). Trimming shortened V by 2 bases and J by 7 bases, and 14 bases separated the two germline ends. The CDR3 protein is CASSLKAGTVEAFF. CDR3 nucleotides: TGTGCCAGCAGCTTAAAGGCAGGAACGGTTGAAGCTTTCTTT.

This clonotype was seen ten or more times. The rearrangement uses TRBV4-1 and TRBJ2-7, with D possibly TRBD2 on 6 matching bases. Germline lookup yields CDR1 MGHRA and CDR2 YSYEKL. This CDR3 has 14 residues. Trimming cost V 6 bases and J 5 bases, with 17 bases left between them. This CDR3 is CASSRWRGWDEQYF. The CDR3 nucleotides are TGCGCCAGCAGTCGTTGGAGGGGCTGGGACGAGCAGTACTTC.

This clonotype was seen at least ten times. This rearrangement joins TRBV27 to TRBJ1-3; possibly TRBD1 for D (5 bases). This CDR3 contains 13 residues. Trimming shortened V by 6 bases and J by 4 bases, and 10 bases separated the two germline ends. Germline CDR1 reads MNHEY; CDR2 reads SMNVEV (reference sequence). The CDR3 DNA reads as TGTGCCAGCAGATCAGGGTTGGGAAACACCATATATTTT. Amino acid sequence: CASRSGLGNTIYF.

This clonotype has at least ten counts. The chain employs TRBV7-2 and TRBJ1-4; D remains ambiguous. Trimming cost V 1 base and J 8 bases, with 8 bases left between them. The CDR3 has 13 residues. The germline gives CDR1 SGHTA, CDR2 FQGNSA. The CDR3 DNA reads as TGTGCCAGCAGCTTAGTCGCGGGCGAAAAACTGTTTTTT. Translating gives CASSLVAGEKLFF.

Ten or more counts support this clonotype. CDR3: CASSQGVTSGEETQYF. In DNA form, the CDR3 reads TGTGCCAGCAGCCAAGGGGTGACTAGCGGGGAGGAGACCCAGTACTTC. The gene calls are TRBV14 and TRBJ2-5; 11 nucleotides agree with TRBD2. This CDR3 comprises 16 residues. V trimming: 1 base; J trimming: 5 bases; junction bases outside the gene matches: 6. Looked up from germline, CDR1 is SGHDN and CDR2 is FVKESK.

This clonotype was counted many times. This chain uses TRBV29-1 with TRBJ2-5; the D gene is possibly TRBD2 (6 bases). Germline V lookup: CDR1 SQVTM, CDR2 ANQGSEA. Trimming removed 4 bases at V and 1 base at J, with 10 bases between. The CDR3 loop spans 13 amino acids. The CDR3, as DNA: TGCAGCGTTGTACCCGGGGGCCAAGAGACCCAGTACTTC. This encodes CSVVPGGQETQYF.

This clonotype was detected many times. A read error may produce the germline difference seen at one junction end. The DNA for the CDR3 is TGTGCCATCTCTACTACTGGGACGAGCAACAACGGGGAGCTGTTTTTT. It encodes CAISTTGTSNNGELFF. The rearrangement joins TRBV10-3 to TRBJ2-2; D may match TRBD1 or TRBD2 (5 bases each). The germline CDR1 and CDR2 sequences are ENHRY and SYGVKD. The CDR3 contains 16 residues.

This clonotype was seen ten or more times. The CDR3 sequence is CSAPGQATYGYTF. The DNA of the CDR3 is TGCAGTGCTCCCGGACAGGCGACTTATGGCTACACCTTC. The J gene is TRBJ1-2, the V gene TRBV20-1; 7 bases fit TRBD1. Trimming cost V 5 bases and J 5 bases; bases outside gene matches: 8. This CDR3 spans 13 amino acids. The V gene's germline CDR1 is DFQATT and CDR2 SNEGSKA (reference sequence).

This clonotype showed up just a few times. As DNA, the CDR3 is TGTGCCAGCAGCGGCCCCCGAGGGGTGGACACTGAAGCTTTCTTT. It specifies CASSGPRGVDTEAFF. The V call is TRBV11-2, the J call TRBJ1-1; weak D call: TRBD1 (5 bases). Germline V gives CDR1 SGHAT, CDR2 FQNNGV. The CDR3 contains 15 residues. Between the trimmed V and J ends, which lost 5 bases and 3 bases, there was a span of 16 bases.

This clonotype was seen many times. V gene TRBV5-1 combines with J gene TRBJ2-1, with 8 bases matching TRBD1. The germline V gene has CDR1 SGHRS and CDR2 YFSETQ. The CDR3 is 15 residues long. Trimming removed 4 bases from V and 12 bases from J; junction bases left unmatched: 15. CDR3 DNA sequence: TGCGCCAGCAGCCCCCCAGGGACAGGAAGAAGGTGGCAGTTCTTC. Amino acid sequence: CASSPPGTGRRWQFF. Based on the CDR3 plus reference TRBV5-1 and TRBJ2-1, the full variable domain is KAGVTQTPRYLIKTRGQQVTLSCSPISGHRSVSWYQQTPGQGLQFLFEYFSETQRNKGNFPGRFSGRQFSNSRSEMNVSTLELGDSALYLCASSPPGTGRRWQFFGPGTRLTVL.